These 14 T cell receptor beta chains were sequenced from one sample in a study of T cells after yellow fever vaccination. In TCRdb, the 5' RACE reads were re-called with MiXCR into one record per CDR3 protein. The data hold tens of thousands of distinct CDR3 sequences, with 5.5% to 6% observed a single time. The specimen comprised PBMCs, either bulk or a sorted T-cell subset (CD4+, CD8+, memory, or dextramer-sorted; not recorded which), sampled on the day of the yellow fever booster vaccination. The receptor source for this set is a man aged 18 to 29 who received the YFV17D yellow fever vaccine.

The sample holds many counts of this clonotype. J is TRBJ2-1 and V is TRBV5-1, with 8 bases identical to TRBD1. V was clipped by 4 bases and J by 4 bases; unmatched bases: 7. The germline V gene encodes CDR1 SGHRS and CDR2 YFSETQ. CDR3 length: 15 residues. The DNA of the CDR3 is TGCGCCAGCAGCATACCCGGACAGGGTTACAATGAGCAGTTCTTC. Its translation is CASSIPGQGYNEQFF.

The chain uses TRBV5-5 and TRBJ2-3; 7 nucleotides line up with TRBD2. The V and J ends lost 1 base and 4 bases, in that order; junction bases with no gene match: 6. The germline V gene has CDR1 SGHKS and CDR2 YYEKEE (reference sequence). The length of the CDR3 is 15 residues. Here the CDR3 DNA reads TGTGCCAGCAGCTTGTGGGGGGGATTTTCAGATACGCAGTATTTT. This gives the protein CASSLWGGFSDTQYF.

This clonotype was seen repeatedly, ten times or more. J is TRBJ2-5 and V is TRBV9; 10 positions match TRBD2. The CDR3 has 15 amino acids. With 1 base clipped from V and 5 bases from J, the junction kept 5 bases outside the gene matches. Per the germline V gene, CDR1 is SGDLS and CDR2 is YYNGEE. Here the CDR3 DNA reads TGTGCCAGCAGCGTAAGCGGGGGGGCCAGGGAGACCCAGTACTTC. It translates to CASSVSGGARETQYF. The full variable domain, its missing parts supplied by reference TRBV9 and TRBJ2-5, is DSGVTQTPKHLITATGQRVTLRCSPRSGDLSVYWYQQSLDQGLQFLIQYYNGEERAKGNILERFSAQQFPDLHSELNLSSLELGDSALYFCASSVSGGARETQYFGPGTRLLVL.

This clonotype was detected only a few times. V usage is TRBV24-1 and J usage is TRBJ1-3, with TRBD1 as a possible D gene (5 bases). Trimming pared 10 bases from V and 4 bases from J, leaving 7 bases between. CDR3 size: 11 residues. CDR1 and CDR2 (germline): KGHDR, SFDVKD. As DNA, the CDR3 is TGTGCCACAGGGGACGGAAACACCATATATTTT. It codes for CATGDGNTIYF.

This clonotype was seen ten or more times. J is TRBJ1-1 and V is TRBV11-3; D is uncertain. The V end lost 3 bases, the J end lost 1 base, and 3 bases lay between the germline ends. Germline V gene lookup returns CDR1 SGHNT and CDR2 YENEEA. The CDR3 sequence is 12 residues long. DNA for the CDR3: TGTGCCAGCAGCTTCGGGAACACTGAAGCTTTCTTT. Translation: CASSFGNTEAFF.

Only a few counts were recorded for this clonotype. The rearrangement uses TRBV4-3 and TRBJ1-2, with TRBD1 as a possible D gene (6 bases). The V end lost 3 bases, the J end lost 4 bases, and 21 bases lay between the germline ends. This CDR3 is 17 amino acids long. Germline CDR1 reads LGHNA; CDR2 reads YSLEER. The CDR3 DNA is TGCGCCAGCAGCCAGGGGGTAGGATTCAGGGACACCTATGGCTACACCTTC. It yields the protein CASSQGVGFRDTYGYTF.

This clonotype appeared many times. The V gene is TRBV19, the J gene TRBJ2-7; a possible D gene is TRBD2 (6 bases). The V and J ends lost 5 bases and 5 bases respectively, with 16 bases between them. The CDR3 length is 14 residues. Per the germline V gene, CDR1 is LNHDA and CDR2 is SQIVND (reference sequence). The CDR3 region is CASSFQGLWDEQYF. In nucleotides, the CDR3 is TGTGCCAGTAGTTTCCAGGGACTCTGGGACGAGCAGTACTTC.

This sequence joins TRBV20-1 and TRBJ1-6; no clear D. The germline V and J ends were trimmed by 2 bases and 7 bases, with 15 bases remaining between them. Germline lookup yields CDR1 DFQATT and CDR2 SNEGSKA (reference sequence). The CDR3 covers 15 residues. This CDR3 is CSARIDRIINSPLHF. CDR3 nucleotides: TGCAGTGCTAGAATCGACCGTATAATCAATTCACCCCTCCACTTT.

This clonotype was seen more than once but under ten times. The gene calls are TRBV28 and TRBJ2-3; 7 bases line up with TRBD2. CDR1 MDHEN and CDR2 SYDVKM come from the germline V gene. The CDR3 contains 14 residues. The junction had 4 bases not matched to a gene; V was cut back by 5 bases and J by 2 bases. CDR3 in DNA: TGTGCCAGCAGTGGGGGGGGGAACACAGATACGCAGTATTTT. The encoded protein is CASSGGGNTDTQYF.

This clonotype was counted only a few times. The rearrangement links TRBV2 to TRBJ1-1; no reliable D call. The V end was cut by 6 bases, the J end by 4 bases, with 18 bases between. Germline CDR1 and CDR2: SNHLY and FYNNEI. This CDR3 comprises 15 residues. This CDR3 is CASRIPEDGSTEAFF. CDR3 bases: TGTGCCAGCAGGATCCCCGAGGATGGTAGCACTGAAGCTTTCTTT.

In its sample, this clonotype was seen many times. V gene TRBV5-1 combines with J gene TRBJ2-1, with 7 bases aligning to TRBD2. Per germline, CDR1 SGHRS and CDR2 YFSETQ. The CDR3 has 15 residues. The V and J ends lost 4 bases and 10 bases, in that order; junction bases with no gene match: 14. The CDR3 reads CASSATSGARGEQFF. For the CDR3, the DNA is TGCGCCAGCAGCGCAACGAGCGGGGCGAGAGGAGAGCAGTTCTTC. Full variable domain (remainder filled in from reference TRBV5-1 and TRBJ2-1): KAGVTQTPRYLIKTRGQQVTLSCSPISGHRSVSWYQQTPGQGLQFLFEYFSETQRNKGNFPGRFSGRQFSNSRSEMNVSTLELGDSALYLCASSATSGARGEQFFGPGTRLTVL.

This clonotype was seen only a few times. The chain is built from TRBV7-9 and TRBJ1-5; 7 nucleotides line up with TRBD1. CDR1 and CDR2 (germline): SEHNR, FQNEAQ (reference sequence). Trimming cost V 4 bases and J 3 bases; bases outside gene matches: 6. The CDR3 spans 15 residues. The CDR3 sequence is CASSSGQALNQPQHF. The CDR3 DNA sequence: TGTGCCAGCAGCTCCGGACAGGCTCTCAATCAGCCCCAGCATTTT. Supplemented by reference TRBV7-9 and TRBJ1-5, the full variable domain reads DTGVSQNPRHKITKRGQNVTFRCDPISEHNRLYWYRQTLGQGPEFLTYFQNEAQLEKSRLLSDRFSAERPKGSFSTLEIQRTEQGDSAMYLCASSSGQALNQPQHFGDGTRLSIL.

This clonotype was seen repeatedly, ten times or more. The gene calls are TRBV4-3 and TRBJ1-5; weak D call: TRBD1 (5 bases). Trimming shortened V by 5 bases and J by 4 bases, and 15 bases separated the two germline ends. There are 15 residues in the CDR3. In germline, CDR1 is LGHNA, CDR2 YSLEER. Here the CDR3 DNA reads TGCGCCAGCAGCGAGGGACCGCAAAAGAATCAGCCCCAGCATTTT. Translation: CASSEGPQKNQPQHF.

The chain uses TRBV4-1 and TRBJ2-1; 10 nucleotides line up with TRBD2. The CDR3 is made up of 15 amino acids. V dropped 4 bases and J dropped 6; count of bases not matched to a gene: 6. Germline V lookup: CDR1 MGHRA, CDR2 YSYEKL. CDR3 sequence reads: CASSLAGGLGNEQFF. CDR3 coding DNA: TGCGCCAGCAGCCTAGCGGGGGGCCTAGGCAATGAGCAGTTCTTC.